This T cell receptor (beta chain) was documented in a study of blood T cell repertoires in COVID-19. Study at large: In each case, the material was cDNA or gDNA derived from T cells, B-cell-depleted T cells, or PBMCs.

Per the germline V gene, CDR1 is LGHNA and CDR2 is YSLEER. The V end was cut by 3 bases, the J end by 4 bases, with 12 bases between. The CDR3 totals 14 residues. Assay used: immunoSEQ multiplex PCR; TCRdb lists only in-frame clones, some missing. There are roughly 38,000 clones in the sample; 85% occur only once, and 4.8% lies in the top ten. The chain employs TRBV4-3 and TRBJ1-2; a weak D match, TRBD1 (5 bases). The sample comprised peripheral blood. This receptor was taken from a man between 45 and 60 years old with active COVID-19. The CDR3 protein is CASSHVQGGYGYTF. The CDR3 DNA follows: TGCGCCAGCAGCCACGTTCAGGGTGGCTATGGCTACACCTTC.